This T cell receptor (beta chain) was identified during a study of beta chain features in type 1 diabetes. Markers CD45RO/CCR7/CD25/CD127/CD95/CD27 served to sort CD4+ naive, central memory, regulatory and stem cell-like memory cells. Notes on this clone: Its target is not known.

The investigators reverse transcribed all of the isolated RNA, so they sequenced expressed TCRB transcripts. This table comes from immunoSEQ multiplex PCR, and its TCRdb copy is limited to in-frame clones, with some not included. The data show hundreds of thousands of clones, around 30% seen once. Study results and limitations: It was possible that PCR favored shorter templates, equally so in patients and controls. Within each of all four CD4+ subsets, Type 1 diabetes patients had TCRB CDR3s that were moderately but significantly shorter. More deletions and fewer insertions at VDJ junctions were found in patients with type 1 diabetes.

The TCR sequence derives from a man aged 18 to 29 in good health. The sequenced sample consisted of naive CD4+ T cells from blood.

The CDR3 here is CASSWGMNTEAFF. The CDR3 DNA reads as TGTGCCAGCAGTTGGGGTATGAACACTGAAGCTTTCTTT. This chain connects TRBV28 to TRBJ1-1, with D unresolved. From germline, CDR1 is MDHEN and CDR2 SYDVKM. Trimming pared 4 bases from V and 0 bases from J, leaving 6 bases between. The CDR3 covers 13 residues.